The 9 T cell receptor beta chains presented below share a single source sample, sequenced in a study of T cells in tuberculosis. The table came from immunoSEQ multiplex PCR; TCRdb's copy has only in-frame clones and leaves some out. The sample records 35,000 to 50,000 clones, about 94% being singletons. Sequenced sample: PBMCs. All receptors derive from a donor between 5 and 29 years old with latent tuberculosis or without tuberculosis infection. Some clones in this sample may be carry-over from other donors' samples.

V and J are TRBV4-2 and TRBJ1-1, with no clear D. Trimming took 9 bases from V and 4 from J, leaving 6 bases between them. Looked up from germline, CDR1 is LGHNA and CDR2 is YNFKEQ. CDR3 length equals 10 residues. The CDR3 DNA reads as TGTGCCAGTAGAAGCACTGAAGCTTTCTTT. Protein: CASRSTEAFF.

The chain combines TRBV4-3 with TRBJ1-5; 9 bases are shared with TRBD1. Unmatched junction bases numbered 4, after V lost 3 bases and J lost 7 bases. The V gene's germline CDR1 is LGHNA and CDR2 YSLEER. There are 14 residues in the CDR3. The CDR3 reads CASSQGQGVQPQHF. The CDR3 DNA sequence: TGCGCCAGCAGCCAGGGACAGGGCGTCCAGCCCCAGCATTTT.

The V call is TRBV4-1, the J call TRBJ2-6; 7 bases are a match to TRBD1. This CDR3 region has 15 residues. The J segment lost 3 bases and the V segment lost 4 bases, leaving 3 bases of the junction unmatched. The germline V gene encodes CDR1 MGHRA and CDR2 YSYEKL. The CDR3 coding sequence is TGCGCCAGCAGCCGCCAGGGGGATGGGGCCAACGTCCTGACTTTC. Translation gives CASSRQGDGANVLTF.

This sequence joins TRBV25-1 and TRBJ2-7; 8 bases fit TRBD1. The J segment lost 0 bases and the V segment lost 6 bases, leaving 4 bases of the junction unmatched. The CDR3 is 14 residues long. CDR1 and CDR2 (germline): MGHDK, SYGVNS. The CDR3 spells CASSRQGLSYEQYF. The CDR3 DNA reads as TGTGCCAGCAGCCGACAGGGGCTCTCCTACGAGCAGTACTTC.

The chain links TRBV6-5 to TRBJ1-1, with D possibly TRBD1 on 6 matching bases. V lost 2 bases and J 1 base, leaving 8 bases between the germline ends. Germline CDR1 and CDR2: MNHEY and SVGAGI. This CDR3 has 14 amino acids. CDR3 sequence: CASSYGRGNTEAFF. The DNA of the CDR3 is TGTGCCAGCAGTTACGGCAGGGGGAACACTGAAGCTTTCTTT.

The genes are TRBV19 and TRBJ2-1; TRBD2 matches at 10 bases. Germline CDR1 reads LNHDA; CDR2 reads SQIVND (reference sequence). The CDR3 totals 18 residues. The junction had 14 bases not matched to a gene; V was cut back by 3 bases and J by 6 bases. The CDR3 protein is CASSIPGLATSSSNEQFF. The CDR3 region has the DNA TGTGCCAGTAGTATCCCGGGACTAGCGACTTCCTCGAGCAATGAGCAGTTCTTC.

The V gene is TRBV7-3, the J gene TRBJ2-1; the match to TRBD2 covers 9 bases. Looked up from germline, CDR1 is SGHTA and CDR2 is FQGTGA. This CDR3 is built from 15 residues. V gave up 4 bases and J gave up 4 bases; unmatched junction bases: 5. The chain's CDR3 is CASSSGTSIYNEQFF. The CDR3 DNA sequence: TGTGCCAGCAGCTCGGGGACTAGCATATACAATGAGCAGTTCTTC.

The CDR3 DNA reads as TGTGCCTGGAGTGTTTTGGTTATCGGTACCGGGGAGCTGTTTTTT. It translates to CAWSVLVIGTGELFF. The chain couples TRBV30 to TRBJ2-2; D is ambiguous. Trimming removed 0 bases at V and 5 bases at J, with 13 bases between. The CDR3 contains 15 residues. Germline V gene sequence: CDR1 GTSNPN, CDR2 SVGIG (reference sequence).

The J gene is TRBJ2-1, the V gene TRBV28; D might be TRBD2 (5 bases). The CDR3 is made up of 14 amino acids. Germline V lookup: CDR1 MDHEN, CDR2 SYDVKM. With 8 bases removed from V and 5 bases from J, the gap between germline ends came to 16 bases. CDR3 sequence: CASLGSVKDNEQFF. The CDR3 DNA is TGTGCCAGCTTGGGGAGCGTGAAGGACAATGAGCAGTTCTTC.